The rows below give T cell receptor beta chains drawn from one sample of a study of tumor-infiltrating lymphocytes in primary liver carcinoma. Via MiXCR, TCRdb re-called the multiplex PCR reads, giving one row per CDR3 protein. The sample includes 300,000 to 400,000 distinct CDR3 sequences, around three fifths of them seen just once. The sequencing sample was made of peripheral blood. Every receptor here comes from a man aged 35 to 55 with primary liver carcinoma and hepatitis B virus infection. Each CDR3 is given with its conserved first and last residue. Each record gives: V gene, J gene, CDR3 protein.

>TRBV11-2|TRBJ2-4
CASSPKHAYGTGRSIQYF
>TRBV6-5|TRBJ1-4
CASSLGVFNEKLFF
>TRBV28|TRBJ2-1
CASSETSGEQSF
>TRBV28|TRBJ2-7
CARGRAYEQYF
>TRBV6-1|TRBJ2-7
CASNTAGGAYEQYF
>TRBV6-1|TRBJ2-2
CASKTGAENTGELFF
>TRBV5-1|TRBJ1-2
CASSLGQGVGYTF
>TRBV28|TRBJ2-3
CASGTRTEVTDTQRF
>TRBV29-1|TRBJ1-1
CSVGPRLNTEAFF
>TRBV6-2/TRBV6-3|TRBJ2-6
CASSLTGAGANVLAF
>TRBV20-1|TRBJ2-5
CSARKQETQYF
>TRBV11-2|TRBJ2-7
CASRALSPYEQYF
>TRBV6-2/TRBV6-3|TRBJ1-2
CASSERDNYGYTF
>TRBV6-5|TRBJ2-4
CASRPGQSVKNIQYF
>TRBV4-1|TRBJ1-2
CASSQVDRPSNYGYTF
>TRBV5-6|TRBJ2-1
CASSDGTAYNEQFF
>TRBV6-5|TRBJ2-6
CASVSGANVLTF
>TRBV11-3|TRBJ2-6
CASSLGTGSEANVLTF
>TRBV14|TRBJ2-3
CASSQQIWGPQYF
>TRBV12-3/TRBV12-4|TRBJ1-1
CASHQGGALNTEAFF
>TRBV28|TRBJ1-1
CASRPAGFGTEAFF
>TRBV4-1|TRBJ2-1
CASSTGTSGYEQFF
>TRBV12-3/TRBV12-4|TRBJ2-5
CDSSFSAGGSRETQYF
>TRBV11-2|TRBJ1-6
CATLITDVNSPLHF
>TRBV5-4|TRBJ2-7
CASSLATFPYEQYF
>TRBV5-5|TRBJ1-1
CTSSFQGATNTEAFF
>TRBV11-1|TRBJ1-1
CASSVYRGVDTEAFF
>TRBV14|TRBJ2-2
CVSSQQDVPTGELFF
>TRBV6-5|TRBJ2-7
CVSSRYGSLRSSEQYF
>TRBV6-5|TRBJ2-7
CASSPGAGSYEQYF
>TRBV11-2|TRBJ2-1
CAISFIAGGDSEQFF
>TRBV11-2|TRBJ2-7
CASSLDLPKTHEQYF
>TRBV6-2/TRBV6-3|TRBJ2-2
CASSQPDRANTGKLFF
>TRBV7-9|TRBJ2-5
CASSTGSGTEYF
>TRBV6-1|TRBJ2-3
CASSDGGATQYF
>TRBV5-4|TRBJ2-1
CASSGASGRSSYNEQFF
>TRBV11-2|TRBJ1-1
CAGSPSGQGRVSTEAFF
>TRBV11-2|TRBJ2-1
CTSSIDRLINEQFF
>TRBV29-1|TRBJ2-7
CSVGNSGGPYEQYF
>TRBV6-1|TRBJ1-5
CAATGFYSNQPQHF
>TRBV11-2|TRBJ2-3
CTSSLAGGPPDTQHF
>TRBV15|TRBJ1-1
CATSRDWAVEAFF
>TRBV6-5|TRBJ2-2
CAISYSVPTRSTGDLFF
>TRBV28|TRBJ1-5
CASSYDNSNQPQHF
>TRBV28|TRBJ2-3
CASSKGLVGYTDTQYF
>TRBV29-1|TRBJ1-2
CSVEGSVRSRGEGYTF
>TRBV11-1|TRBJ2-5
CASSFTPGTSGQETQYF
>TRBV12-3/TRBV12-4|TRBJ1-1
CASSFLRDRGLNTEAFF
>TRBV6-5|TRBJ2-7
CASSYSRLVGGAYERYF
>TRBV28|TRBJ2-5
CAISVQRESLVSETQYF
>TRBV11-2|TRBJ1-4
CASRLLRGRATKEKLFF
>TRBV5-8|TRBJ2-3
CASSSGEGTDTQYF
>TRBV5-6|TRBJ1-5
CASSLGGAGGKNQPQHF
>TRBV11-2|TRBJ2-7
CASSLDSGYKQYF